These T cell receptor beta chains were read from a single sample in a study of sequential checkpoint blockade in melanoma. Assay used: immunoSEQ multiplex PCR; TCRdb lists only in-frame clones, some missing. The sample lists over 8,000 clones, 57% occurring once. Sequenced here: CD8+ T cells sorted from blood (inferred from file names), sampled from a patient given nivolumab and ipilimumab in sequence. The source of these receptors is a human donor with melanoma. CDR3s include the opening cysteine and the closing phenylalanine or tryptophan. The order of the fields is clone size, D gene, CDR3 length, V gene, J gene, CDR3 protein, CDR3 DNA. The D gene is left open where the match is weak. Clone size is not always given. Where it is, it says once, few, many or a class for expanded clones.

.	.	16	TRBV11-2	TRBJ1-1	CASSLDPEIMNTEAFF	TGTGCCAGCAGCTTAGATCCGGAGATAATGAACACTGAAGCTTTCTTT
.	TRBD1	15	TRBV4-1	TRBJ1-1	CASSRGGQGSTEAFF	TGCGCCAGCAGCCGGGGGGGACAGGGGTCCACTGAAGCTTTCTTT
few	TRBD2	16	TRBV9	TRBJ2-3	CASSPGSGLSTDTQYF	TGTGCCAGCAGCCCCGGTAGCGGGCTAAGCACAGATACGCAGTATTTT
.	TRBD1	14	TRBV19	TRBJ2-3	CASSIGQGADTQYF	TGTGCCAGTAGTATTGGGCAGGGGGCAGATACGCAGTATTTT
.	TRBD1	16	TRBV9	TRBJ1-1	CASSPRDRGVKTEAFF	TGTGCCAGCAGCCCCCGTGACAGGGGAGTGAAAACTGAAGCTTTCTTT
.	.	17	TRBV7-2	TRBJ2-1	CASRQTGLSSSYNEQFF	TGTGCCAGCAGACAGACAGGTCTTTCAAGCTCCTACAATGAGCAGTTCTTC
few	TRBD1	13	TRBV27	TRBJ2-1	CASSTGQGNEQFF	TGTGCCAGCAGTACGGGACAGGGCAATGAGCAGTTCTTC
.	.	14	TRBV5-1	TRBJ1-5	CASSLGGAEQPQHF	TGCGCCAGCAGCTTGGGCGGCGCAGAGCAGCCCCAGCATTTT
.	TRBD2	16	TRBV4-3	TRBJ2-2	CASSQDSGGNTGELFF	TGCGCCAGCAGCCAAGACAGCGGGGGGAACACCGGGGAGCTGTTTTTT
.	TRBD1	17	TRBV7-8	TRBJ2-1	CASSSSTGLALNNEQFF	TGTGCCAGCAGCTCCTCGACAGGGCTTGCGCTAAACAATGAGCAGTTCTTC
.	TRBD1	15	TRBV6-5	TRBJ2-7	CASRQDRASSYEQYF	TGTGCCAGCAGACAGGACAGGGCGAGCTCCTACGAGCAGTACTTC
.	TRBD1	14	TRBV7-3	TRBJ2-1	CASSLGQGDNEQFF	TGTGCCAGCAGCTTAGGACAGGGGGACAATGAGCAGTTCTTC
.	.	13	TRBV7-9	TRBJ2-7	CASSWVGRGEQYF	TGTGCCAGCAGCTGGGTGGGGAGAGGCGAGCAGTACTTC
.	TRBD2	15	TRBV6-1	TRBJ2-1	CASSETSGGPGEQFF	TGTGCCAGCAGTGAAACTAGCGGGGGGCCTGGTGAGCAGTTCTTC
.	.	16	TRBV28	TRBJ2-4	CASSNQGGLTKNIQYF	TGTGCCAGCAGTAACCAGGGAGGACTGACTAAAAACATTCAGTACTTC
.	.	14	TRBV28	TRBJ1-1	CASSLPDRNTEAFF	TGTGCCAGCAGTTTACCTGACAGAAACACTGAAGCTTTCTTT
once	.	15	TRBV19	TRBJ2-1	CASRPTSSAYNEQFF	TGTGCCAGCCGACCGACTAGTTCGGCGTACAATGAGCAGTTCTTC
few	.	16	TRBV4-3	TRBJ2-6	CASSPEQGSGANVLTF	TGCGCCAGCAGCCCCGAACAGGGTTCTGGGGCCAACGTCCTGACTTTC
.	TRBD2	18	TRBV15	TRBJ2-3	CATSRDLELASALDTQYF	TGTGCCACCAGCAGAGATTTGGAACTAGCGTCAGCTTTGGATACGCAGTATTTT
few	TRBD2	16	TRBV14	TRBJ2-7	CASSPSGLAGVYEQYF	TGTGCCAGCAGCCCCTCCGGACTAGCGGGAGTCTACGAGCAGTACTTC
.	TRBD2	15	TRBV7-9	TRBJ2-3	CASSLPTSGTDTQYF	TGTGCCAGCAGCTTACCTACTAGCGGCACAGATACGCAGTATTTT
medium-sized	TRBD1	14	TRBV19	TRBJ1-2	CATLSATGPVGYTF	TGTGCCACCTTAAGCGCGACAGGGCCGGTTGGCTACACCTTC
few	.	13	TRBV6-5	TRBJ2-2	CASSFNSNGELFF	TGTGCCAGCAGTTTCAACTCGAACGGGGAGCTGTTTTTT
few	.	13	TRBV4-3	TRBJ1-1	CASSQKQNTEAFF	TGCGCCAGCAGCCAGAAGCAGAACACTGAAGCTTTCTTT
.	.	13	TRBV7-3	TRBJ2-5	CASSLNRQETQYF	TGTGCCAGCAGCTTAAATCGGCAAGAGACCCAGTACTTC
.	.	13	TRBV12-5	TRBJ1-5	CASGPGGNQPQHF	TGTGCTAGTGGTCCCGGGGGGAATCAGCCCCAGCATTTT
.	.	16	TRBV7-9	TRBJ2-7	CASSPPLPGLLAEQYF	TGTGCCAGCAGCCCTCCTCTACCGGGACTGTTGGCGGAGCAGTACTTC
few	.	15	TRBV2	TRBJ1-4	CASSEEESLDEKLFF	TGTGCCAGCAGTGAAGAAGAGAGTTTGGATGAAAAACTGTTTTTT
.	.	14	TRBV5-1	TRBJ1-1	CASSLGGWRTEAFF	TGCGCCAGCAGCTTGGGGGGCTGGCGCACTGAAGCTTTCTTT
.	.	16	TRBV19	TRBJ1-2	CASSIVKGLANYGYTF	TGTGCCAGTAGTATAGTGAAAGGCCTAGCTAACTATGGCTACACCTTC
medium-sized	TRBD1	14	TRBV6-4	TRBJ2-2	CASSPGGDTGELFF	TGTGCCAGCAGTCCAGGGGGCGACACCGGGGAGCTGTTTTTT
.	.	12	TRBV7-3	TRBJ2-2	CASSLVTGELFF	TGTGCCAGCAGCTTAGTAACCGGGGAGCTGTTTTTT
.	.	11	TRBV19	TRBJ2-7	CASSGVHEQYF	TGTGCCAGTAGTGGAGTCCACGAGCAGTACTTC
few	TRBD1	15	TRBV7-8	TRBJ1-5	CASSLGDRGRQPQHF	TGTGCCAGCAGCTTGGGAGACAGGGGACGTCAGCCCCAGCATTTT
few	TRBD2	18	TRBV13	TRBJ2-3	CASSDGTSGGKGADTQYF	TGTGCCAGCAGCGATGGGACTAGCGGGGGGAAGGGGGCGGATACGCAGTATTTT
.	.	14	TRBV6-5	TRBJ1-2	CASSDPGQDYGYTF	TGTGCCAGCAGTGACCCAGGACAAGACTATGGCTACACCTTC
.	TRBD1	13	TRBV7-7	TRBJ1-4	CASGGQGNEKLFF	TGTGCCAGCGGAGGACAGGGTAATGAAAAACTGTTTTTT
.	TRBD1	18	TRBV5-4	TRBJ2-2	CASSLERGQGAGSGELFF	TGTGCCAGCAGCTTGGAGCGGGGACAGGGGGCCGGGTCCGGGGAGCTGTTTTTT
.	.	13	TRBV5-6	TRBJ2-7	CASSLAGQSEQYF	TGTGCCAGTAGCTTGGCGGGACAAAGCGAGCAGTACTTC
.	.	16	TRBV25-1	TRBJ1-3	CASSEYQQGDVNTIYF	TGTGCCAGCAGTGAATATCAACAGGGAGACGTGAACACCATATATTTT